These T cell receptor beta chains were read from a single sample in a study of CD8+ T cells in alopecia areata. Assay used: immunoSEQ multiplex PCR; TCRdb lists only in-frame clones, some missing. This table has fewer than 110,000 clones, around 50% appearing once. The sequenced sample consisted of CD4+ T cells sorted from blood. Receptor source: a human donor in good health. Both conserved end residues are part of each CDR3. A D gene is named only where the DNA matches it firmly. Clone size, where shown, is once, few, many, or a class for clones that have expanded.

clone_size | j_call | d_call | v_call | cdr3_nt | cdr3_aa
. | TRBJ2-3 | TRBD2 | TRBV29-1 | TGCAGCGTTGATCAAAGGCAGGGAGGGCACACAGATACGCAGTATTTT | CSVDQRQGGHTDTQYF
. | TRBJ1-1 | . | TRBV29-1 | TGCAGCGTCCTCCCGAAGTGGGGGGGATCTGAAGCTTTCTTT | CSVLPKWGGSEAFF
once | TRBJ1-5 | . | TRBV29-1 | TGCAGCGTTGAGGAAAGGAGGACCATGTCTCAGCCCCAGCATTTT | CSVEERRTMSQPQHF
. | TRBJ2-7 | TRBD1 | TRBV2 | TGTGCCAGCAGTGCCGACAGGGCCCCAGGGTACTTC | CASSADRAPGYF
. | TRBJ1-4 | . | TRBV2 | TGTGCCACCTACCGGGCGGGTAATGAAAAACTGTTTTTT | CATYRAGNEKLFF
few | TRBJ1-6 | . | TRBV5-6 | TGTGCCAGCAGCTTGCAACAGGTTAAGGGTCCCCTCCACTTT | CASSLQQVKGPLHF
. | TRBJ2-3 | . | TRBV30 | TGTGCCGGGAGAGCAGCTCCGTCCACAGATACGCAGTATTTT | CAGRAAPSTDTQYF
. | TRBJ2-7 | . | TRBV28 | TGTGCCAGCGGTCAGGAGTCCTGGGAGCAGTACTTC | CASGQESWEQYF
. | TRBJ2-7 | . | TRBV6-1 | TGTGCCAGCAGACTAGCTCTGTACTACGAGCAGTACTTC | CASRLALYYEQYF
. | TRBJ2-1 | . | TRBV29-1 | TGCAGCACCCCCCGGGGTAGCCGCTCCTACAATGAGCAGTTCTTC | CSTPRGSRSYNEQFF
. | TRBJ2-7 | . | TRBV7-2 | TGTGCCAGCAGCTTAAGGGACTCCACCCCTTACGAGCAGTACTTC | CASSLRDSTPYEQYF
. | TRBJ2-3 | . | TRBV5-1 | TGCGCCAGCAGACTGATGGGACTTGTCACAGATACGCAGTATTTT | CASRLMGLVTDTQYF
. | TRBJ2-7 | . | TRBV29-1 | TGCAGCGTTGAGATCGGGGGCTACGAGCAGTACTTC | CSVEIGGYEQYF
few | TRBJ2-5 | . | TRBV29-1 | TGCAGCGTTGCCTCCGTCGGGGACGGGGAGACCCAGTACTTC | CSVASVGDGETQYF
. | TRBJ2-5 | . | TRBV27 | TGTGCCACCTCGTGGGGTTGGGGGGAGACCCAGTACTTC | CATSWGWGETQYF
few | TRBJ2-1 | TRBD1 | TRBV5-6 | TGTGCCAGCAGCAGGGGACAGAACATCTACAATGAGCAGTTCTTC | CASSRGQNIYNEQFF
. | TRBJ2-5 | . | TRBV6-5 | TGTGCCAGCAGTTACTCGAAGGAGACCCAGTACTTC | CASSYSKETQYF
. | TRBJ1-1 | . | TRBV7-6 | TGTGCCAGCAGCCTTAGACCCCAGGGGGAAGCTTTCTTT | CASSLRPQGEAFF
. | TRBJ2-5 | . | TRBV28 | TGTGCCAGCAGTTTATCCTACAGAAGGGAACAAGAGACCCAGTACTTC | CASSLSYRREQETQYF
. | TRBJ1-1 | . | TRBV5-1 | TGCGCCAGCAGCTCAGGGGAGATGAACACTGAAGCTTTCTTT | CASSSGEMNTEAFF
. | TRBJ1-2 | . | TRBV29-1 | TGCAGCGGAAGTACAGGGCGGTATGGCTACACCTTC | CSGSTGRYGYTF
. | TRBJ2-6 | . | TRBV7-3 | TGTGCCAGCAGCCCGGGACATTCCGTATCTGGGGCCAACGTCCTGACTTTC | CASSPGHSVSGANVLTF
few | TRBJ2-7 | . | TRBV6-1 | TGTGCCAGCAGCTTTTCTAGGGCCTACGAGCAGTACTTC | CASSFSRAYEQYF
. | TRBJ2-3 | TRBD2 | TRBV6-5 | TGTGCCAGCAGCCCAGCGGGGATAAGCACAGATACGCAGTATTTT | CASSPAGISTDTQYF
. | TRBJ1-1 | . | TRBV30 | TGTGCCTGGAGCGGGCGGATGAACACTGAAGCTTTCTTT | CAWSGRMNTEAFF
. | TRBJ2-2 | . | TRBV6-6 | TGTGCCAGCAGTATACAGGGCACCGGGGAGCTGTTTTTT | CASSIQGTGELFF
. | TRBJ2-5 | TRBD2 | TRBV5-1 | TGCGCCAGCAGCTTGGTAGCGGGGGGTCATGAGACCCAGTACTTC | CASSLVAGGHETQYF
. | TRBJ2-6 | . | TRBV2 | TGTGCCAGCATAGCCTCTGGGGCCAACGTCCTGACTTTC | CASIASGANVLTF
. | TRBJ2-5 | TRBD2 | TRBV7-2 | TGTGCCAGCAGCTTAGCCCTAGCGGGGAAGGAGACCCAGTACTTC | CASSLALAGKETQYF
. | TRBJ2-5 | . | TRBV30 | TGTGCCTGGAGCCAGGGAGAGACCCAGTACTTC | CAWSQGETQYF
. | TRBJ2-7 | TRBD1 | TRBV11-2 | TGTGCCAGCAGCCGTAATGGGGACAGGGGAGGTGTGGGGCAGTACTTC | CASSRNGDRGGVGQYF
. | TRBJ1-6 | . | TRBV27 | TGTGCCAGCAGTTTAATCGGACAGCTTAATTCACCCCTCCACTTT | CASSLIGQLNSPLHF
. | TRBJ1-2 | TRBD1 | TRBV6-6 | TGTGCCAGCAGTTTTTCGGACAGGGGGCCTGGCTACACCTTC | CASSFSDRGPGYTF
. | TRBJ1-1 | . | TRBV2 | TGTGCCAGCAGTGCCGAACACACTGAAGCTTTCTTT | CASSAEHTEAFF
. | TRBJ2-5 | . | TRBV6-6 | TGTGCCAGCAGTTACTCAGAGACCCAGTACTTC | CASSYSETQYF
once | TRBJ2-3 | . | TRBV19 | TGTGCCAGCGCGGGACTCCCTTCCACAGATACGCAGTATTTT | CASAGLPSTDTQYF
. | TRBJ2-1 | . | TRBV30 | TGTGCCTGGAGTAGGGGGGGGTCTTCCCGGAATGAGCAGTTCTTC | CAWSRGGSSRNEQFF
. | TRBJ2-7 | . | TRBV7-9 | TGCGCCAGCAGCCAAGACCCCCTTAGCGACGAGCAGTACTTC | CASSQDPLSDEQYF
few | TRBJ2-1 | . | TRBV5-4 | TGTGCCAGCAGCTTTGGGCGGGGTCCCAGGGAGCAGTTCTTC | CASSFGRGPREQFF
. | TRBJ2-7 | TRBD1 | TRBV5-6 | TGTGCCAGCAGCACCCAGGGGGCAGAGTTCCACGAGCAGTACTTC | CASSTQGAEFHEQYF
. | TRBJ2-7 | . | TRBV28 | TGTGCCAGCAGTCTCATCTCCCCGACAGGGCAGTACTTC | CASSLISPTGQYF
. | TRBJ2-7 | . | TRBV30 | TGTGCCTGGAGTAGGGGCGGTACCTCCTACGAGCAGTACTTC | CAWSRGGTSYEQYF
. | TRBJ2-7 | . | TRBV28 | TGTGCCAGCAAACCGACACAAAGTCGCTACGAGCAGTACTTC | CASKPTQSRYEQYF
. | TRBJ2-5 | TRBD1 | TRBV5-1 | TGCGCCAGCAGCCATCGGACAGGGAATGGGGAGACCCAGTACTTC | CASSHRTGNGETQYF
. | TRBJ1-1 | TRBD1 | TRBV6-1 | TGTGCCAGCAGTCCAATCCAGGGGGCTAACACTGAAGCTTTCTTT | CASSPIQGANTEAFF
. | TRBJ2-1 | TRBD2 | TRBV28 | TGTGCCAGCAGTTCCCCGGGACTAGCGGGATTGTATGAGCAGTTCTTC | CASSSPGLAGLYEQFF
. | TRBJ2-7 | . | TRBV30 | TGTGCCTGGAGTACCTACTCCGACGAGCAGTACTTC | CAWSTYSDEQYF